This TCR beta chain derives from a study of blood T cells in healthy people across ages. Study-wide results and limits: Possibly, changes in expanded clonotypes were confounded because donor CMV status was unknown.

The V gene end was trimmed by 0 bases and the J gene end by 5 bases; junction bases not matched to a gene: 3. This CDR3 has 16 amino acids. Germline V gene lookup returns CDR1 SGHRS and CDR2 YFSETQ. Concerning this clonotype: Its antigen remains unknown.

A sample-barcoded 5' primer and a J-beta primer mix were used in a second PCR of roughly 7 to 11 cycles. MiXCR, applied by TCRdb to the 5' RACE reads, yields one record per CDR3 protein. The sample has 1.5 million to 2 million distinct CDR3 sequences; over 25% are singletons. The sample taken for sequencing was blood. V gene TRBV5-1 combines with J gene TRBJ2-2, with 11 bases that match TRBD2. This TCR came from a woman aged 30 to 39 in good health. CDR3 loop: CASSLDASGGTGELFF. For the CDR3, the DNA is TGCGCCAGCAGCTTGGATGCTAGCGGGGGGACCGGGGAGCTGTTTTTT.